What follows are 17 T cell receptor beta chains derived from one specimen sequenced in a study of CD8 T cells in Susac syndrome. Reverse transcription of roughly 0.5 to 1 ug RNA was performed with random hexamers. TCRdb independently ran MiXCR on the immunoSEQ multiplex PCR reads; one entry per CDR3 protein. The sample lists about 400,000 distinct CDR3 sequences; 85% to 90% were seen once. The sequenced material came from CD8+ T cells from PBMCs. The receptors derive from a human donor with multiple sclerosis.

The chain is built from TRBV4-2 and TRBJ2-7; possibly TRBD1 for D (5 bases). V was trimmed by 1 base and J by 5 bases, leaving 15 bases between them. This CDR3 is built from 15 residues. Germline lookup yields CDR1 LGHNA and CDR2 YNFKEQ. CDR3: CASSQVQDPSNEQYF. The CDR3 DNA reads as TGTGCCAGCAGCCAAGTACAGGACCCTTCCAACGAGCAGTACTTC.

The chain combines TRBV20-1 with TRBJ2-7; D gene unclear. The CDR3 runs to 14 residues. Germline V gene lookup returns CDR1 DFQATT and CDR2 SNEGSKA (reference sequence). Trimming took 0 bases from V and 0 from J, leaving 9 bases between them. The DNA for the CDR3 is TGCAGTGCTAGAGATCAGCACAACTCCTACGAGCAGTACTTC. Its translation is CSARDQHNSYEQYF.

This clonotype appeared a few times. The V and J genes are TRBV11-2 and TRBJ1-2; 7 bases are a match to TRBD1. Germline V lookup: CDR1 SGHAT, CDR2 FQNNGV. Trimming at V came to 4 bases and at J to 6 bases, leaving 5 bases not matched to a gene. The CDR3 consists of 13 residues. CDR3 sequence: CASSSRQGDGYTF. CDR3 nucleotides: TGTGCCAGCAGCTCGAGGCAGGGGGATGGCTACACCTTC.

This sequence joins TRBV15 and TRBJ2-5; 8 bases map to TRBD1. There are 15 residues in the CDR3. The V and J ends lost 2 bases and 1 base, in that order; junction bases with no gene match: 3. Germline V gene lookup returns CDR1 LNHNV and CDR2 YYDKDF (reference sequence). CDR3 residues: CATSRQTGAQETQYF. CDR3 DNA sequence: TGTGCCACCAGCAGACAGACAGGGGCCCAAGAGACCCAGTACTTC.

The chain links TRBV28 to TRBJ2-4, with 13 bases that match TRBD2. CDR1 and CDR2 from the germline V gene are MDHEN and SYDVKM. Losses at the gene ends were 7 bases for V and 1 base for J; bases not matched to a gene: 7. The CDR3 is made up of 17 amino acids. The CDR3, as DNA: TGTGCCAGCACGACACTAGCGGGAGGGCCTGCCAAAAACATTCAGTACTTC. Translated: CASTTLAGGPAKNIQYF. Supplemented by reference TRBV28 and TRBJ2-4, the full variable domain reads DVKVTQSSRYLVKRTGEKVFLECVQDMDHENMFWYRQDPGLGLRLIYFSYDVKMKEKGDIPEGYSVSREKKERFSLILESASTNQTSMYLCASTTLAGGPAKNIQYFGAGTRLSVL.

The rearrangement uses TRBV5-4 and TRBJ2-5, with 12 bases matching TRBD2. CDR3 length: 15 residues. The V gene end was trimmed by 2 bases and the J gene end by 6 bases; junction bases not matched to a gene: 5. Germline V gene data show CDR1 as SGHNT and CDR2 as YYREEE (reference sequence). The CDR3 coding sequence is TGTGCCAGCAGCTTAGGACTAGCGGGGATGCAGACCCAGTACTTC. Its protein is CASSLGLAGMQTQYF.

The chain links TRBV6-4 to TRBJ2-5, with D tentatively TRBD1 (5 bases). Germline V gene data show CDR1 as MRHNA and CDR2 as SNTAGT. There are 18 residues in the CDR3. V lost 4 bases, J lost 0 bases, and 21 bases lay in between. In nucleotides, the CDR3 is TGTGCCAGCAGTGCACCGACAGAACCCTTGAACTACCAAGAGACCCAGTACTTC. Protein: CASSAPTEPLNYQETQYF.

This chain joins TRBV28 and TRBJ2-7; TRBD1 aligns across 7 bases. V trimming: 2 bases; J trimming: 5 bases; junction bases outside the gene matches: 9. Per the germline V gene, CDR1 is MDHEN and CDR2 is SYDVKM. The CDR3 loop spans 15 amino acids. The CDR3 loop is CASSLISLGTDEQYF. In DNA form, the CDR3 reads TGTGCCAGCAGTTTAATAAGTTTGGGGACAGACGAGCAGTACTTC.

This chain joins TRBV19 and TRBJ2-1; D possibly corresponds to TRBD2 (5 bases). The CDR3 contains 15 residues. Germline V CDR1 and CDR2: LNHDA, SQIVND (reference sequence). V was clipped by 3 bases and J by 4 bases, with 13 bases between them. CDR3 loop: CASSIGSEGYNEQFF. Here the CDR3 DNA reads TGTGCCAGTAGTATTGGGTCAGAGGGTTACAATGAGCAGTTCTTC.

The chain couples TRBV12-5 to TRBJ2-3; weak D call: TRBD2 (5 bases). The ends were cut back, 1 base at V and 6 bases at J, with 11 bases in the middle. Germline CDR1 is LGHNT and CDR2 is FRNRAP. There are 14 residues in the CDR3. This CDR3 is CASGLEGDADTQYF. The CDR3 region has the DNA TGTGCTAGTGGTTTGGAGGGAGATGCCGATACGCAGTATTTT.

This sequence joins TRBV6-1 and TRBJ2-5, with D perhaps TRBD2 (6 bases). CDR1 MNHNS and CDR2 SASEGT come from the germline V gene. The CDR3 totals 14 residues. The V end was cut by 5 bases, the J end by 5 bases, with 15 bases between. The CDR3 DNA sequence: TGTGCCAGCAGTAACGGCGGGGTCAGGGAGACCCAGTACTTC. Translating it yields CASSNGGVRETQYF.

The chain has TRBV4-1 and TRBJ1-3, with D tentatively TRBD1 (6 bases). Germline CDR1 reads MGHRA; CDR2 reads YSYEKL. The CDR3 has 16 amino acids. The germline V and J ends were trimmed by 6 bases and 2 bases, with 17 bases remaining between them. The CDR3 region is CASSNSAQGTGNTIYF. CDR3 sequence (DNA): TGCGCCAGCAGTAATTCAGCGCAGGGGACTGGAAACACCATATATTTT.

The chain uses TRBV5-6 and TRBJ2-1; tentative D call: TRBD1 (5 bases). Germline CDR1 and CDR2: SGHDT and YYEEEE. Trimming removed 6 bases from V and 0 bases from J, with 13 bases in between. The CDR3 contains 15 residues. CDR3 region: CASTVDRASYNEQFF. The CDR3 bases are TGTGCCAGCACCGTAGACAGAGCCTCCTACAATGAGCAGTTCTTC.

V gene TRBV27 combines with J gene TRBJ1-1; 7 nucleotides match TRBD1. The CDR3 contains 15 residues. Per germline, CDR1 MNHEY and CDR2 SMNVEV (reference sequence). Unmatched junction bases numbered 17, after V lost 5 bases and J lost 11 bases. The CDR3 loop is CASSDRPGQLGEAFF. CDR3 DNA: TGTGCCAGCAGTGACAGACCGGGACAGCTAGGTGAGGCTTTCTTT.

This clonotype was seen a handful of times. The CDR3 reads CASSYSPPASNQPQHF. CDR3 in DNA: TGTGCCAGCAGTTACTCCCCTCCTGCGAGTAATCAGCCCCAGCATTTT. J is TRBJ1-5 and V is TRBV6-5; no clear D. The V end lost 0 bases, the J end lost 4 bases, and 13 bases lay between the germline ends. The CDR3 spans 16 residues. Germline loops: CDR1 MNHEY, CDR2 SVGAGI.

This chain links TRBV29-1 with TRBJ2-7; 7 nucleotides line up with TRBD2. The junction had 9 bases not matched to a gene; V was cut back by 3 bases and J by 7 bases. This CDR3 comprises 13 residues. Germline CDR1 is SQVTM and CDR2 is ANQGSEA. In DNA form, the CDR3 reads TGCAGCGTTGACCTTCTGAGGGGAGGGGAGCAGTACTTC. This translates into CSVDLLRGGEQYF.

This chain links TRBV6-5 with TRBJ1-1; D is ambiguous. This CDR3 has 12 amino acids. V dropped 4 bases and J dropped 6 bases, with 9 bases sitting between them. Germline V gene data show CDR1 as MNHEY and CDR2 as SVGAGI. The CDR3 spells CASSSLDSEAFF. CDR3 in DNA: TGTGCCAGCAGTTCTCTCGACTCTGAAGCTTTCTTT.